A single sample gave rise to the 23 T cell receptor beta chains below, sequenced in a study of graft-versus-host responses after intestinal transplantation (dated by TCRdb to the early 2020s). To isolate intraepithelial and lamina propria lymphocytes from graft specimens, dithiothreitol, EDTA incubations and collagenase D digestion were used. The method behind the library was the immunoSEQ multiplex PCR assay. TCRdb carries this immuneACCESS record with in-frame sequences only. Its versions omit some clonotypes, under half of them owing to an unresolved V gene in the studies checked, with the rest unexplained. This sample holds 4,400 or so clones; 80% to 85% were observed only once. Approximately 8.1% of the sample is taken by the ten largest. Material: ileum tissue, obtained about 18 weeks after intestinal transplantation. These receptor sequences come from a human patient who received an intestinal transplant, so some T cells may come from the graft donor.

The rearrangement uses TRBV4-2 and TRBJ2-1, with D maybe TRBD2 (6 bases). Trimming removed 0 bases at V and 0 bases at J, with 15 bases between. Per the germline V gene, CDR1 is LGHNA and CDR2 is YNFKEQ. This CDR3 is 18 amino acids long. CDR3 sequence: CASSQDLMKGLSYNEQFF. For the CDR3, the DNA is TGTGCCAGCAGCCAAGATCTCATGAAGGGACTCTCCTACAATGAGCAGTTCTTC.

This chain links TRBV4-2 with TRBJ1-2, with D possibly TRBD1 on 5 matching bases. The V end lost 0 bases, the J end lost 4 bases, and 12 bases lay between the germline ends. CDR1 LGHNA and CDR2 YNFKEQ come from the germline V gene. CDR3 length equals 15 residues. The CDR3 loop reads CASSQERGYLYGYTF. The CDR3 bases are TGTGCCAGCAGCCAAGAAAGGGGCTACCTCTATGGCTACACCTTC.

The chain combines TRBV11-2 with TRBJ2-1, with D unclear. V shed 0 bases and J shed 2 bases, with 8 bases lying between them. This CDR3 spans 15 amino acids. Per germline, CDR1 SGHAT and CDR2 FQNNGV. The CDR3 region is CASSLDTGTYNEQFF. The DNA for the CDR3 is TGTGCCAGCAGCTTAGATACCGGCACCTACAATGAGCAGTTCTTC.

This clone was seen a few times. This chain links TRBV21-1 with TRBJ1-4; no check of the table's D call, TRBD1, against the DNA was made. TRBV21-1 is flagged as a pseudogene. The CDR3 is made up of 12 amino acids. CDR3 nucleotides: TGTGCCAGCAGCAAGGACAGGTCTGAACTGTTTTTT. Translation: CASSKDRSELFF.

The J gene is TRBJ2-5, the V gene TRBV18, with D hard to call. V lost 3 bases and J 4 bases, leaving 12 bases between the germline ends. Germline values: CDR1 KGHSH, CDR2 LQKENI. The CDR3 loop spans 14 amino acids. The CDR3 loop reads CASSPMLQLETQYF. For the CDR3, the DNA is TGTGCCAGCTCACCCATGTTGCAGCTAGAGACCCAGTACTTC.

J is TRBJ2-7 and V is TRBV5-4; D gene uncertain. Per germline, CDR1 SGHNT and CDR2 YYREEE (reference sequence). V shed 1 base and J shed 0 bases, with 8 bases lying between them. CDR3 length: 14 amino acids. CDR3: CASSLMHNSYEQYF. DNA of the CDR3: TGTGCCAGCAGCTTGATGCATAACTCCTACGAGCAGTACTTC. Variable domain in full (rest from reference TRBV5-4 and TRBJ2-7): ETGVTQSPTHLIKTRGQQVTLRCSSQSGHNTVSWYQQALGQGPQFIFQYYREEENGRGNFPPRFSGLQFPNYSSELNVNALELDDSALYLCASSLMHNSYEQYFGPGTRLTVT.

V and J are TRBV18 and TRBJ2-5, with unresolved D. Trimming pared 0 bases from V and 2 bases from J, leaving 10 bases between. This CDR3 contains 15 residues. The germline V gene encodes CDR1 KGHSH and CDR2 LQKENI. CDR3 region: CASSPPSGEQETQYF. Written as DNA, the CDR3 is TGTGCCAGCTCACCACCGTCCGGCGAACAAGAGACCCAGTACTTC.

The J gene is TRBJ1-1, the V gene TRBV5-1; D call uncertain. V was pared by 4 bases and J by 1 base, with 14 bases between. Looked up from germline, CDR1 is SGHRS and CDR2 is YFSETQ. This CDR3 comprises 15 residues. The chain's CDR3 is CASSLGRTPNTEAFF. CDR3 DNA sequence: TGCGCCAGCAGCCTGGGGAGGACTCCGAACACTGAAGCTTTCTTT.

In the case of this clone: One end of the junction does not line up with germline, which may come from a read error. The rearrangement links TRBV11-3 to TRBJ2-2; TRBD2 matches 8 bases. The CDR3 runs 16 residues. In germline, CDR1 is SGHNT, CDR2 YENEEA. The CDR3 DNA sequence: TGTGCCAGCAGCTTAGCGGGAGGGCCGAAAACCGGGGAGCTGTTTTTT. As protein: CASSLAGGPKTGELFF.

The chain employs TRBV7-2 and TRBJ2-1; TRBD1 matches 7 bases. This CDR3 is built from 15 residues. Trimming took 3 bases from V and 2 from J; bases not matched to a gene: 4. From germline, CDR1 is SGHTA and CDR2 FQGNSA. The CDR3 region has the DNA TGTGCCAGCAGCTTCGACAGGGAACCCTACAATGAGCAGTTCTTC. Protein sequence: CASSFDREPYNEQFF.

This clone has more than one count but fewer than ten. This chain uses TRBV6-4 with TRBJ2-1; 10 bases are shared with TRBD2. The CDR3 sequence is 15 residues long. V lost 5 bases, J lost 4 bases, and 5 bases stayed unmatched. The germline V gene has CDR1 MRHNA and CDR2 SNTAGT. The CDR3 bases are TGTGCCAGCAGTCCTACTAGCGGGGATTACAATGAGCAGTTCTTC. This gives the protein CASSPTSGDYNEQFF.

Remarks on this clone: The sample has other DNA sequences that encode this CDR3 too. V gene TRBV18 combines with J gene TRBJ2-5; D assignment may be TRBD1 or TRBD2 (5 bases each). V was shortened by 3 bases and J by 2 bases, with 7 bases between the two germline ends. The CDR3 spans 13 residues. The V gene's germline CDR1 is KGHSH and CDR2 LQKENI. The CDR3 region has the DNA TGTGCCAGCTCACCGGGGGAGCAAGAGACCCAGTACTTC. Its translation is CASSPGEQETQYF.

This chain joins TRBV7-2 and TRBJ1-5; TRBD1 might be the D (6 bases). The germline V and J ends were trimmed by 5 bases and 0 bases, with 14 bases remaining between them. Per germline, CDR1 SGHTA and CDR2 FQGNSA. CDR3 length: 16 residues. CDR3 nucleotide sequence: TGTGCCAGCAGCCCCAGACAGGATGGTAGCAATCAGCCCCAGCATTTT. It is translated as CASSPRQDGSNQPQHF.

This clone appeared once. The V call is TRBV29-1, the J call TRBJ2-3, with 10 nucleotides matching TRBD1. After removal of 3 bases from V and 4 bases from J, the junction contained 4 bases not matched to a gene. Germline loops: CDR1 SQVTM, CDR2 ANQGSEA. This CDR3 has 14 residues. The CDR3 here is CSVEGDRGADTQYF. DNA for the CDR3: TGCAGCGTTGAGGGGGACAGGGGCGCAGATACGCAGTATTTT.

The chain employs TRBV10-3 and TRBJ1-4; 9 bases map to TRBD1. Per the germline V gene, CDR1 is ENHRY and CDR2 is SYGVKD. CDR3 length equals 15 residues. V gave up 4 bases and J gave up 6 bases; unmatched junction bases: 6. The CDR3 DNA follows: TGTGCCATCAGTGGACAGGGGGAAAAGGATGAAAAACTGTTTTTT. This translates into CAISGQGEKDEKLFF.

The chain is built from TRBV12-2 and TRBJ2-3; TRBD2 is the table's D call and was not checked against the DNA. TRBV12-2 is a pseudogene locus. The CDR3 is made up of 16 amino acids. The CDR3 sequence is CASSPGTSGRTDTQYF. The CDR3 coding sequence is TGTGCCAGCAGCCCGGGGACTAGCGGGAGAACAGATACGCAGTATTTT.

The chain links TRBV5-1 to TRBJ2-5, with D uncertain. TRBJ2-7 explains the end of the DNA better; the J call may be wrong. Germline V gives CDR1 SGHRS, CDR2 YFSETQ. This CDR3 has 14 residues. The chain's CDR3 is CASSLGEGSHEQYF. The CDR3 coding sequence is TGCGCCAGCAGCTTGGGGGAAGGGTCCCACGAGCAGTACTTC.

The rearrangement uses TRBV25-1 and TRBJ1-5; TRBD1 agrees at 10 bases. The V gene's germline CDR1 is MGHDK and CDR2 SYGVNS. The CDR3 consists of 16 residues. J lost 3 bases, V lost 8 bases, and 10 bases had no gene match. The CDR3 sequence: CASSSGQGGSNQPQHF. In nucleotides, the CDR3 is TGTGCCAGCTCTTCTGGACAGGGGGGCTCCAATCAGCCCCAGCATTTT.

This clone was observed a single time. J is TRBJ1-6 and V is TRBV25-1; 10 nucleotides line up with TRBD1. Germline V gene sequence: CDR1 MGHDK, CDR2 SYGVNS. There are 15 residues in the CDR3. The J segment lost 10 bases and the V segment lost 2 bases, leaving 5 bases of the junction unmatched. The DNA for the CDR3 is TGTGCCAGCAGTGAACCCCGACAGGGGGCCTCACCCCTCCACTTT. Residues: CASSEPRQGASPLHF.

The rearrangement uses TRBV30 and TRBJ2-7; D is tentatively TRBD1 or TRBD2 (6 bases each). Germline V gives CDR1 GTSNPN, CDR2 SVGIG (reference sequence). The V end was cut by 1 base, the J end by 5 bases, with 30 bases between. The CDR3 spans 19 residues. The CDR3 protein is CAWSATRTGLFGRGNEQYF. DNA of the CDR3: TGTGCCTGGAGTGCCACTCGAACAGGGTTGTTCGGGAGAGGGAACGAGCAGTACTTC.

Regarding this clone: At one of its ends the junction is not consistent with the germline gene, which may arise from a read error. The chain has TRBV9 and TRBJ1-3, with 9 bases matching TRBD1. The CDR3 is 15 residues long. CDR1 and CDR2 (germline): SGDLS, YYNGEE. The CDR3 reads CAGSEKTGGRNTIYF. The CDR3 DNA reads as TGTGCCGGCAGCGAAAAAACAGGGGGCCGAAACACCATATATTTT.

A few counts support this clone. The rearrangement links TRBV2 to TRBJ2-2; D unresolved. Germline V gene sequence: CDR1 SNHLY, CDR2 FYNNEI. The V end lost 8 bases, the J end lost 5 bases, and 12 bases lay between the germline ends. This CDR3 has 13 residues. The CDR3 spells CASDGVSTGELFF. The CDR3 nucleotides read TGTGCCAGCGATGGGGTGTCGACCGGGGAGCTGTTTTTT.

This clone was found once. The CDR3 is CASMGYRVNSPLHF. CDR3 sequence (DNA): TGCGCCAGCATGGGTTACAGGGTTAATTCACCCCTCCACTTT. The chain employs TRBV10-1 and TRBJ1-6, with TRBD1 as a possible D gene (6 bases). The germline gives CDR1 WNHNN, CDR2 SYGVQD (reference sequence). The CDR3 sequence is 14 residues long. V was cut by 7 bases and J by 6 bases, with 13 bases left in between.